The 21 T cell receptor beta chains below were found in one sample sequenced in a study of blood T cell repertoires in COVID-19. Generated by immunoSEQ multiplex PCR, the TCRdb table keeps only in-frame clones and is missing some. The table has a few hundred thousand clones, about 85% seen once. Sequences were obtained from peripheral blood. These receptors originate from a woman under 30 with acute or convalescent COVID-19.

This sequence joins TRBV12-3 or TRBV12-4 and TRBJ1-1, with unresolved D. The CDR3 consists of 12 residues. V was pared by 6 bases and J by 6 bases, with 11 bases between. The CDR3 DNA reads as TGTGCCAGCAGCATCGGCGGTTCTGAAGCTTTCTTT. It is translated as CASSIGGSEAFF.

The rearrangement links TRBV5-6 to TRBJ1-1; 8 bases are a match to TRBD1. The CDR3 is 14 amino acids. Germline CDR1 is SGHDT and CDR2 is YYEEEE. V was clipped by 4 bases and J by 11 bases; unmatched bases: 13. CDR3 region: CASSQGQEGFGAFF. The CDR3 nucleotides read TGTGCCAGCAGCCAGGGACAGGAGGGGTTTGGGGCTTTCTTT.

The genes are TRBV18 and TRBJ1-5; maybe TRBD1 (5 bases). This CDR3 spans 15 amino acids. V was clipped by 3 bases and J by 6 bases, with 15 bases between them. From germline, CDR1 is KGHSH and CDR2 LQKENI. The CDR3 loop reads CASSPPGQGGQPQHF. The CDR3, as DNA: TGTGCCAGCTCACCCCCTGGCCAGGGTGGTCAGCCCCAGCATTTT.

This chain uses TRBV5-1 with TRBJ1-2; tentatively, D is TRBD1 (6 bases). The V gene lost 1 base and the J gene lost 0 bases, with 13 bases spanning the gap. The V gene's germline CDR1 is SGHRS and CDR2 YFSETQ. The CDR3 has 16 amino acids. CDR3 region: CASSLSTGLSNYGYTF. The CDR3 DNA reads TGCGCCAGCAGCTTGAGTACAGGGTTATCTAACTATGGCTACACCTTC.

The chain joins TRBV7-2 to TRBJ2-1; TRBD2 matches at 10 bases. The ends lost 3 bases at V and 2 bases at J; junction bases unmatched: 1. CDR1 and CDR2 from the germline V gene are SGHTA and FQGNSA. This CDR3 is 15 amino acids long. The CDR3 loop reads CASSFTSGAYNEQFF. In nucleotides, the CDR3 is TGTGCCAGCAGCTTCACTAGCGGGGCCTACAATGAGCAGTTCTTC. Complete variable domain (other parts from reference TRBV7-2 and TRBJ2-1): GAGVSQSPSNKVTEKGKDVELRCDPISGHTALYWYRQSLGQGLEFLIYFQGNSAPDKSGLPSDRFSAERTGGSVSTLTIQRTQQEDSAVYLCASSFTSGAYNEQFFGPGTRLTVL.

The chain carries TRBV5-1 and TRBJ1-2; D is undetermined. Trimming took off 4 bases at V and 2 bases at J, with 12 bases between the two ends. The CDR3 consists of 14 residues. Germline V gene data show CDR1 as SGHRS and CDR2 as YFSETQ. The DNA of the CDR3 is TGCGCCAGCAGCCCCGGTGGTCAAAACTATGGCTACACCTTC. Encoded protein: CASSPGGQNYGYTF.

The chain links TRBV6-5 to TRBJ1-6; 9 bases agree with TRBD1. There are 14 residues in the CDR3. Germline values: CDR1 MNHEY, CDR2 SVGAGI. V gave up 7 bases and J gave up 8 bases; unmatched junction bases: 6. CDR3 in DNA: TGTGCCAGCACTCGGGACAGGGAGGATTCACCCCTCCACTTT. Translation: CASTRDREDSPLHF.

This sequence joins TRBV6-1 and TRBJ2-1, with 8 bases aligning to TRBD2. The junction had 5 bases not matched to a gene; V was cut back by 0 bases and J by 4 bases. The CDR3 runs to 16 residues. Looked up from germline, CDR1 is MNHNS and CDR2 is SASEGT. The CDR3 region is CASSEASTSAYNEQFF. In DNA form, the CDR3 reads TGTGCCAGCAGTGAAGCTTCGACTAGCGCTTACAATGAGCAGTTCTTC.

The genes are TRBV6-5 and TRBJ1-5; D might be TRBD1 (5 bases). The CDR3 loop spans 14 amino acids. Trimming shortened V by 5 bases and J by 7 bases, and 15 bases separated the two germline ends. The germline V gene has CDR1 MNHEY and CDR2 SVGAGI. CDR3 protein: CASSPVGGDQPQHF. DNA of the CDR3: TGTGCCAGCAGTCCCGTGGGGGGTGACCAGCCCCAGCATTTT.

In its sample, this clone was seen once. An end of the junction differs from the germline gene, which may be a read error. The CDR3 sequence: CASSFGRRPCYF. Written as DNA, the CDR3 is TGTGCCAGCAGCTTCGGCCGGCGGCCTTGCTACTTC. This rearrangement joins TRBV5-6 to TRBJ1-2; D is uncertain. Germline CDR1 SGHDT, CDR2 YYEEEE. The CDR3 runs to 12 residues.

The CDR3 spells CSASPGQSGWNSPLHF. The CDR3 DNA sequence: TGCAGTGCTAGTCCGGGACAATCGGGGTGGAATTCACCCCTCCACTTT. The rearrangement uses TRBV20-1 and TRBJ1-6, with D tentatively TRBD1 (6 bases). V was shortened by 3 bases and J by 7 bases, with 19 bases between the two germline ends. The CDR3 is 16 amino acids. Germline values: CDR1 DFQATT, CDR2 SNEGSKA (reference sequence).

The chain has TRBV6-5 and TRBJ2-3; 8 bases are shared with TRBD1. Germline CDR1 and CDR2: MNHEY and SVGAGI. The CDR3 is made up of 14 amino acids. V lost 8 bases, J lost 3 bases, and 7 bases stayed unmatched. CDR3 DNA sequence: TGTGCCAGCGTTGCAGGGGGCGAAACAGATACGCAGTATTTT. It yields the protein CASVAGGETDTQYF.

The V call is TRBV12-5, the J call TRBJ2-1; TRBD2 matches 10 bases. CDR1 and CDR2 from the germline V gene are LGHNT and FRNRAP. The CDR3 is 17 amino acids. The trim removed 0 bases at V and 7 bases at J, leaving 9 bases unmatched. CDR3 residues: CASGLVRLAGEKNEQFF. DNA of the CDR3: TGTGCTAGTGGTTTGGTTCGGCTAGCGGGAGAGAAGAATGAGCAGTTCTTC.

The genes are TRBV30 and TRBJ2-2; D is perhaps TRBD1 (6 bases). V shed 5 bases and J shed 3 bases, with 13 bases lying between them. The length of the CDR3 is 14 residues. The germline V gene has CDR1 GTSNPN and CDR2 SVGIG (reference sequence). The CDR3 DNA sequence: TGTGCCTGGTGGCCGACAGGTTACACCGGGGAGCTGTTTTTT. Translated, it gives CAWWPTGYTGELFF.

This clone was detected only once. V gene TRBV5-4 combines with J gene TRBJ2-5; 13 bases fit TRBD2. V lost 3 bases to trimming and J lost 4 bases; unmatched junction nucleotides: 6. Germline assignment: CDR1 SGHNT and CDR2 YYREEE (reference sequence). The CDR3 is made up of 16 amino acids. The CDR3 is CASSSTSGGRGETQYF. The CDR3 bases are TGTGCCAGCAGCTCGACTAGCGGGGGGCGGGGAGAGACCCAGTACTTC.

V gene TRBV4-1 combines with J gene TRBJ1-1; possible D gene TRBD1, 5 bases. Germline CDR1 reads MGHRA; CDR2 reads YSYEKL. CDR3 size: 12 residues. Trimming removed 6 bases from V and 6 bases from J, with 11 bases in between. This CDR3 is CASRGPGSEAFF. The CDR3 DNA sequence: TGCGCCAGCAGGGGGCCTGGGTCTGAAGCTTTCTTT.

This chain joins TRBV10-3 and TRBJ2-7; D might be TRBD1 (5 bases). The length of the CDR3 is 14 residues. The V gene's germline CDR1 is ENHRY and CDR2 SYGVKD. Trimming cost V 0 bases and J 0 bases, with 6 bases left between them. In DNA, the CDR3 is TGTGCCATCAGTGAGTCGACAGCCTCCTACGAGCAGTACTTC. This sequence encodes CAISESTASYEQYF.

The chain combines TRBV6-5 with TRBJ1-3; possibly TRBD1 for D (5 bases). The CDR3 consists of 14 residues. Trimming shortened V by 5 bases and J by 7 bases, and 15 bases separated the two germline ends. Germline CDR1 is MNHEY and CDR2 is SVGAGI. The CDR3 spells CASSRTPFGNTIYF. The CDR3 nucleotides read TGTGCCAGCAGTCGGACACCTTTCGGGAACACCATATATTTT.

The CDR3: CASSTAGPRLNTEAFF. DNA of the CDR3: TGTGCCAGCAGCACGGCGGGCCCCCGCTTGAACACTGAAGCTTTCTTT. This chain joins TRBV7-2 and TRBJ1-1; D not resolved. Trimming pared 5 bases from V and 0 bases from J, leaving 16 bases between. This CDR3 spans 16 amino acids. Germline lookup yields CDR1 SGHTA and CDR2 FQGNSA.

V and J are TRBV7-9 and TRBJ2-7; D unresolved. V gave up 1 base and J gave up 1 base, with 11 bases separating them. Per germline, CDR1 SEHNR and CDR2 FQNEAQ (reference sequence). This CDR3 has 15 amino acids. CDR3 amino acids: CASSLGGGGSYEQYF. As DNA, the CDR3 is TGTGCCAGCAGCTTAGGAGGCGGCGGATCCTACGAGCAGTACTTC.

This chain joins TRBV6-5 and TRBJ1-1, with D perhaps TRBD1 (5 bases). Deletions cut 7 bases from V and 6 bases from J, with 9 bases between. Germline V lookup: CDR1 MNHEY, CDR2 SVGAGI. The CDR3 extends over 11 amino acids. CDR3 nucleotides: TGTGCCAGCAAAAAGGGGTCTGAAGCTTTCTTT. Translated, it gives CASKKGSEAFF.